This passage covers 28 T cell receptor beta chains from one sample sequenced in a study of OX40 agonist ivuxolimab in advanced cancers. Assay: immunoSEQ multiplex PCR; the TCRdb copy retains only in-frame clones and omits some. The sample consists of 70,000 or so clones, over 65% of them appearing once. The sequences come from CD4+ or CD8+ T cells sorted from blood, collected in a trial of the OX40 agonist ivuxolimab. The receptors stem from an adult with an advanced solid tumor such as melanoma, head and neck, liver or kidney cancer.

The chain links TRBV5-4 to TRBJ2-2; 9 nucleotides agree with TRBD2. CDR3 length: 16 amino acids. V was pared by 1 base and J by 6 bases, with 7 bases of the junction left unmatched. CDR1 and CDR2 from the germline V gene are SGHNT and YYREEE (reference sequence). CDR3 DNA: TGTGCCAGCAGCTTGAGAGGCGGGGGGGCCCCCGGGGAGCTGTTTTTT. This codes for CASSLRGGGAPGELFF.

The J gene is TRBJ1-1, the V gene TRBV20-1, with D hard to call. CDR3 length: 11 amino acids. V was pared by 6 bases and J by 8 bases, with 13 bases between. Per germline, CDR1 DFQATT and CDR2 SNEGSKA (reference sequence). The CDR3 here is CSAVPGAEAFF. Written as DNA, the CDR3 is TGCAGTGCCGTCCCAGGCGCGGAAGCTTTCTTT.

The chain joins TRBV6-6 to TRBJ1-1, with D unresolved. Trimming left V 7 bases short and J 5 bases short, with 8 bases between. Looked up from germline, CDR1 is MNHNY and CDR2 is SVGAGI (reference sequence). The CDR3 has 11 amino acids. This CDR3 is CASIGRTEAFF. CDR3 in DNA: TGTGCCAGCATAGGTCGGACTGAAGCTTTCTTT.

This sequence joins TRBV7-9 and TRBJ2-2; unclear D gene. Trimming shortened V by 8 bases and J by 0 bases, and 13 bases separated the two germline ends. Germline CDR1 is SEHNR and CDR2 is FQNEAQ (reference sequence). The CDR3 runs 15 residues. CDR3 nucleotides: TGTGCCAGCTCCCATCAGTTGTCGAACACCGGGGAGCTGTTTTTT. This codes for CASSHQLSNTGELFF.

This clone was observed a handful of times. This chain joins TRBV19 and TRBJ2-7; D is ambiguous. The V end lost 3 bases, the J end lost 1 base, and 7 bases lay between the germline ends. In germline, CDR1 is LNHDA, CDR2 SQIVND (reference sequence). This CDR3 is 13 amino acids long. The DNA for the CDR3 is TGTGCCAGTAGTATTCCAGGATCCTACGAGCAGTACTTC. It translates to CASSIPGSYEQYF.

J is TRBJ2-2 and V is TRBV19; D gene ambiguous. This CDR3 contains 15 residues. Germline values: CDR1 LNHDA, CDR2 SQIVND (reference sequence). V lost 5 bases, J lost 2 bases, and 12 bases lay in between. The CDR3 spells CASSPSGPNTGELFF. CDR3 sequence (DNA): TGTGCCAGTAGTCCCTCGGGCCCAAACACCGGGGAGCTGTTTTTT.

This clone was detected a few times. The chain links TRBV30 to TRBJ1-5; D call uncertain. Trimming pared 5 bases from V and 7 bases from J, leaving 9 bases between. This CDR3 spans 11 amino acids. CDR1 is GTSNPN, CDR2 SVGIG, per germline (reference sequence). The CDR3 spells CAWGLGQPQHF. The DNA for the CDR3 is TGTGCCTGGGGATTGGGGCAGCCCCAGCATTTT.

The J gene is TRBJ2-3, the V gene TRBV19; TRBD2 aligns across 10 bases. This CDR3 region has 14 residues. V gave up 3 bases and J gave up 6 bases; unmatched junction bases: 3. CDR1 is LNHDA, CDR2 SQIVND, per germline (reference sequence). In DNA form, the CDR3 reads TGTGCCAGTAGTATCCTAGCGGGAGTGGATACGCAGTATTTT. This codes for CASSILAGVDTQYF.

The V gene is TRBV30, the J gene TRBJ1-2, with a possible D match to TRBD1 (5 bases). Trimming pared 2 bases from V and 8 bases from J, leaving 24 bases between. CDR3 length equals 16 residues. Germline values: CDR1 GTSNPN, CDR2 SVGIG (reference sequence). The DNA of the CDR3 is TGTGCCTGGAGTTCCGCAGGAGTGTACAGGCTAGGAGGCTACACCTTC. Amino acid sequence: CAWSSAGVYRLGGYTF. The variable domain in full, with the rest retrieved from reference TRBV30 and TRBJ1-2, is SQTIHQWPATLVQPVGSPLSLECTVEGTSNPNLYWYRQAAGRGLQLLFYSVGIGQISSEVPQNLSASRPQDRQFILSSKKLLLSDSGFYLCAWSSAGVYRLGGYTFGSGTRLTVV.

This sequence joins TRBV29-1 and TRBJ1-1; the match to TRBD1 covers 7 bases. Germline values: CDR1 SQVTM, CDR2 ANQGSEA. Trimming removed 2 bases from V and 1 base from J; junction bases left unmatched: 4. The CDR3 loop spans 14 amino acids. CDR3 in DNA: TGCAGCGTTGAAAGAGGACAGGCGAACACTGAAGCTTTCTTT. Translated: CSVERGQANTEAFF. Based on the CDR3 plus reference TRBV29-1 and TRBJ1-1, the full variable domain is SAVISQKPSRDICQRGTSLTIQCQVDSQVTMMFWYRQQPGQSLTLIATANQGSEATYESGFVIDKFPISRPNLTFSTLTVSNMSPEDSSIYLCSVERGQANTEAFFGQGTRLTVV.

The chain has TRBV10-3 and TRBJ2-7, with D tentatively TRBD1 (6 bases). Germline-derived CDR1 and CDR2 are ENHRY and SYGVKD. CDR3 length equals 15 residues. Trimming cost V 3 bases and J 2 bases, with 14 bases left between them. The CDR3 coding sequence is TGTGCCATCAGTGAAATCCCTGGGGGCCCCTACGAGCAGTACTTC. Its protein product is CAISEIPGGPYEQYF.

This chain links TRBV19 with TRBJ2-7, with TRBD2 matching 14 bases. V shed 1 base, J shed 6 bases, and the junction held 8 bases outside the gene matches. The CDR3 sequence is 17 residues long. CDR1 and CDR2 (germline): LNHDA, SQIVND (reference sequence). CDR3 sequence (DNA): TGTGCCAGTAGTATAGGGACCGGGACTAGCGGGAGTGGCGAGCAGTACTTC. This codes for CASSIGTGTSGSGEQYF.

The chain has TRBV19 and TRBJ2-7; a weak D match, TRBD2 (6 bases). Germline V gene lookup returns CDR1 LNHDA and CDR2 SQIVND (reference sequence). CDR3 length: 15 amino acids. The V gene lost 3 bases and the J gene lost 0 bases, with 12 bases spanning the gap. The CDR3 DNA follows: TGTGCCAGTAGTATGAGCGGGTCGTCCTCCTACGAGCAGTACTTC. This gives the protein CASSMSGSSSYEQYF.

V usage is TRBV11-3 and J usage is TRBJ2-7; D not resolved. The CDR3 extends over 13 amino acids. The V gene lost 2 bases and the J gene lost 5 bases, with 10 bases spanning the gap. The V gene's germline CDR1 is SGHNT and CDR2 YENEEA. The CDR3 here is CASSLFAYDEQYF. CDR3 in DNA: TGTGCCAGCAGCTTATTCGCGTACGACGAGCAGTACTTC.

This clone was seen a handful of times. This sequence joins TRBV28 and TRBJ2-6; a possible D gene is TRBD1 (5 bases). This CDR3 is 17 amino acids long. V was shortened by 5 bases and J by 0 bases, with 14 bases between the two germline ends. Germline CDR1 and CDR2: MDHEN and SYDVKM. For the CDR3, the DNA is TGTGCCAGCAGTCCTTGGGGCTCCCACTCTGGGGCCAACGTCCTGACTTTC. This sequence encodes CASSPWGSHSGANVLTF.

This rearrangement joins TRBV29-1 to TRBJ2-2, with TRBD1 matching 8 bases. This CDR3 spans 14 amino acids. Trimming removed 3 bases from V and 0 bases from J; junction bases left unmatched: 0. From germline, CDR1 is SQVTM and CDR2 ANQGSEA. CDR3 bases: TGCAGCGTTGAGGGACAGGCGAACACCGGGGAGCTGTTTTTT. This sequence encodes CSVEGQANTGELFF.

This clone was seen a single time. The chain recombines TRBV11-2 with TRBJ2-1, with unresolved D. V lost 3 bases to trimming and J lost 7 bases, with 10 bases between them. Germline values: CDR1 SGHAT, CDR2 FQNNGV. The CDR3 is 13 residues long. The CDR3 DNA follows: TGTGCCAGCAGCTTGGGTGAGGTGAATGAGCAGTTCTTC. Translating it yields CASSLGEVNEQFF. The full variable domain, rest sourced from reference TRBV11-2 and TRBJ2-1, is EAGVAQSPRYKIIEKRQSVAFWCNPISGHATLYWYQQILGQGPKLLIQFQNNGVVDDSQLPKDRFSAERLKGVDSTLKIQPAKLEDSAVYLCASSLGEVNEQFFGPGTRLTVL.

The CDR3 DNA is TGCGCCAGCAGAACAGGGCAGGAGAACACTGAAGCTTTCTTT. It encodes CASRTGQENTEAFF. The chain recombines TRBV5-1 with TRBJ1-1, with a weak D call TRBD1 (6 bases). In germline, CDR1 is SGHRS, CDR2 YFSETQ. The CDR3 runs to 14 residues. Trimming left V 5 bases short and J 1 base short, with 12 bases between.

The chain links TRBV27 to TRBJ2-1; tentative D call: TRBD2 (6 bases). CDR1 and CDR2 (germline): MNHEY, SMNVEV (reference sequence). CDR3 size: 14 residues. V lost 2 bases and J lost 7, with 12 bases in between. DNA of the CDR3: TGTGCCAGCAGTTTAATGAGAGGAGGGAATGAGCAGTTCTTC. It specifies CASSLMRGGNEQFF.

V usage is TRBV30 and J usage is TRBJ2-1, with TRBD1 matching 7 bases. The ends lost 4 bases at V and 0 bases at J; junction bases unmatched: 3. The CDR3 sequence is 14 residues long. Germline CDR1 reads GTSNPN; CDR2 reads SVGIG (reference sequence). The DNA for the CDR3 is TGTGCCTGGACCGACAGGGCCTCCTACAATGAGCAGTTCTTC. As protein: CAWTDRASYNEQFF.

The chain recombines TRBV2 with TRBJ1-6; 8 bases match TRBD1. The CDR3 has 15 amino acids. The junction had 11 bases not matched to a gene; V was cut back by 5 bases and J by 11 bases. Germline V gene sequence: CDR1 SNHLY, CDR2 FYNNEI. The CDR3 DNA reads TGTGCCAGCAGTCCACAGGGGGTTGAAGGGACACCCCTCCACTTT. Its translation is CASSPQGVEGTPLHF. Full variable domain (missing parts from reference TRBV2 and TRBJ1-6): EPEVTQTPSHQVTQMGQEVILRCVPISNHLYFYWYRQILGQKVEFLVSFYNNEISEKSEIFDDQFSVERPDGSNFTLKIRSTKLEDSAMYFCASSPQGVEGTPLHFGNGTRLTVT.

This clone was counted between two and nine times. This rearrangement joins TRBV19 to TRBJ2-5; D tentatively fits TRBD1 or TRBD2 (5 bases each). CDR1 is LNHDA and CDR2 is SQIVND in the germline V gene (reference sequence). This CDR3 contains 14 residues. V dropped 5 bases and J dropped 4 bases, with 14 bases sitting between them. The CDR3 DNA reads as TGTGCCAGTAGTTGGGGCTTGGGGAGAGAGACCCAGTACTTC. Protein sequence: CASSWGLGRETQYF.

V usage is TRBV5-5 and J usage is TRBJ1-1; D is uncertain. Looked up from germline, CDR1 is SGHKS and CDR2 is YYEKEE (reference sequence). CDR3 length: 13 amino acids. Deletions cut 2 bases from V and 2 bases from J, with 7 bases between. In DNA form, the CDR3 reads TGTGCCAGCAGCTTTACACCAAACACTGAAGCTTTCTTT. Its translation is CASSFTPNTEAFF.

V gene TRBV7-8 combines with J gene TRBJ1-5; TRBD1 matches 9 bases. Germline V gene sequence: CDR1 SGHVS, CDR2 FQNEAQ. With V trimmed by 1 base and J by 2 bases, 3 bases remained unmatched. CDR3 length equals 16 residues. DNA for the CDR3: TGTGCCAGCAGCTTAGTACAGGGGGCTGGCAATCAGCCCCAGCATTTT. This codes for CASSLVQGAGNQPQHF. Combining the CDR3 with reference TRBV7-8 and TRBJ1-5 gives the whole variable domain GAGVSQSPRYKVAKRGQDVALRCDPISGHVSLFWYQQALGQGPEFLTYFQNEAQLDKSGLPSDRFFAERPEGSVSTLKIQRTQQEDSAVYLCASSLVQGAGNQPQHFGDGTRLSIL.

The chain joins TRBV5-4 to TRBJ2-3; 8 bases are shared with TRBD2. The trim removed 4 bases at V and 10 bases at J, leaving 20 bases unmatched. Germline assignment: CDR1 SGHNT and CDR2 YYREEE (reference sequence). This CDR3 has 17 residues. The CDR3 region has the DNA TGTGCCAGCAGCCCGGCGGGTGGGACTAGTTTACAGTTGGCGCAGTATTTT. Protein: CASSPAGGTSLQLAQYF.

The V call is TRBV2, the J call TRBJ2-5, with 7 bases that match TRBD1. Germline lookup yields CDR1 SNHLY and CDR2 FYNNEI. The CDR3 covers 13 residues. J gave up 7 bases and V 1 base, and 3 bases lay outside the gene matches. The CDR3 DNA is TGTGCCAGCAGTGAAGGAGGGGGCGGGACCCAGTACTTC. Residues: CASSEGGGGTQYF. Variable domain in full (rest from reference TRBV2 and TRBJ2-5): EPEVTQTPSHQVTQMGQEVILRCVPISNHLYFYWYRQILGQKVEFLVSFYNNEISEKSEIFDDQFSVERPDGSNFTLKIRSTKLEDSAMYFCASSEGGGGTQYFGPGTRLLVL.

The V call is TRBV5-6, the J call TRBJ1-3, with no clear D. The CDR3 is 15 residues long. CDR1 SGHDT and CDR2 YYEEEE come from the germline V gene. The ends were cut back, 0 bases at V and 2 bases at J, with 9 bases in the middle. CDR3 region: CASSLEAAPGNTIYF. The CDR3 DNA follows: TGTGCCAGCAGCTTGGAGGCAGCGCCTGGAAACACCATATATTTT.

This chain connects TRBV18 to TRBJ1-1; D ambiguous. CDR3 size: 15 residues. Germline CDR1 is KGHSH and CDR2 is LQKENI. With 6 bases removed from V and 4 bases from J, the gap between germline ends came to 18 bases. As DNA, the CDR3 is TGTGCCAGCTCCTCCACCCCCGGGGTCGGCACTGAAGCTTTCTTT. Protein: CASSSTPGVGTEAFF.